A selection of T cell receptor beta chains follows, all from one sample in a study of OX40 agonist ivuxolimab in advanced cancers. The protocol was immunoSEQ multiplex PCR, while the TCRdb copy is restricted to in-frame clones and leaves out a portion. The table includes about 93,000 clones, around nine tenths detected once. The sequencing used CD4+ or CD8+ T cells sorted from blood, collected in a trial of the OX40 agonist ivuxolimab. The receptors were gathered from an adult with an advanced solid tumor such as melanoma, head and neck, liver or kidney cancer. Both conserved end residues are part of each CDR3. D genes are given only for firm matches. Part of the rows lack a size; the others show once, few, many or a class for expanded clones.

len: 15; abundance: -; v_gene: TRBV5-1; d_gene: -; j_gene: TRBJ1-2; CDR3nt: TGCGCCAGCAGCGACGCCGGGATGGGGAACTATGGCTACACCTTC; CDR3aa: CASSDAGMGNYGYTF
len: 14; abundance: -; v_gene: TRBV6-5; d_gene: TRBD2; j_gene: TRBJ2-7; CDR3nt: TGTGCCAGCAGTTGCTTCGGGAGGGAAAACGAGCAGTACTTC; CDR3aa: CASSCFGRENEQYF
len: 17; abundance: -; v_gene: TRBV5-1; d_gene: TRBD1; j_gene: TRBJ2-3; CDR3nt: TGCGCCAGCAGCTTGGTTCTGTCTGGGACAGGCACAGATACGCAGTATTTT; CDR3aa: CASSLVLSGTGTDTQYF
len: 13; abundance: -; v_gene: TRBV18; d_gene: TRBD1; j_gene: TRBJ1-5; CDR3nt: TGTGCCAGCTCACCGACAGGGACTCAGCCCCAGCATTTT; CDR3aa: CASSPTGTQPQHF
len: 15; abundance: once; v_gene: TRBV15; d_gene: -; j_gene: TRBJ2-3; CDR3nt: TGTGCCACCAGCAGAGATCTACCCCAGGCAGATACGCAGTATTTT; CDR3aa: CATSRDLPQADTQYF
len: 16; abundance: -; v_gene: TRBV7-6; d_gene: TRBD2; j_gene: TRBJ2-7; CDR3nt: TGTGCCAGCAGTGCCGGGACTAGCCTCATTGGGGGCGAGCAGTACTTC; CDR3aa: CASSAGTSLIGGEQYF
len: 12; abundance: once; v_gene: TRBV30; d_gene: -; j_gene: TRBJ2-3; CDR3nt: TGTGCCTGGAGTGTACAGGGCGAAACGCAGTATTTT; CDR3aa: CAWSVQGETQYF
len: 12; abundance: -; v_gene: TRBV10-3; d_gene: -; j_gene: TRBJ2-5; CDR3nt: TGTGCCATTGGGCAGGGAAAGGAGACCCAGTACTTC; CDR3aa: CAIGQGKETQYF
len: 15; abundance: -; v_gene: TRBV2; d_gene: -; j_gene: TRBJ1-2; CDR3nt: TGTGCCAGCACCGTCGTGGGAGGGACCCCTTCCGGCTACACCTTC; CDR3aa: CASTVVGGTPSGYTF
len: 12; abundance: -; v_gene: TRBV6-6; d_gene: -; j_gene: TRBJ1-1; CDR3nt: TGCGCCGGGAGGGGGGTGAACACTGAAGCTTTCTTT; CDR3aa: CAGRGVNTEAFF
len: 14; abundance: -; v_gene: TRBV11-2; d_gene: -; j_gene: TRBJ2-7; CDR3nt: TGTGCCAGCAGCTTAGGTCGGGTATTCACGGAGCAGTACTTC; CDR3aa: CASSLGRVFTEQYF
len: 13; abundance: -; v_gene: TRBV30; d_gene: -; j_gene: TRBJ1-2; CDR3nt: TGTGCCTGGAGTGTACAGGGTGACTATGGCTACACCTTC; CDR3aa: CAWSVQGDYGYTF
len: 12; abundance: -; v_gene: TRBV10-1; d_gene: -; j_gene: TRBJ2-7; CDR3nt: TGCGCCAGCACCAGACTAGTTCCCGAGCAGTACTTC; CDR3aa: CASTRLVPEQYF
len: 14; abundance: -; v_gene: TRBV2; d_gene: TRBD2; j_gene: TRBJ2-7; CDR3nt: TGTGCCAGCATCCTTAGCGGGAGCGGGTCCGAGCAGTACTTC; CDR3aa: CASILSGSGSEQYF
len: 15; abundance: -; v_gene: TRBV5-1; d_gene: -; j_gene: TRBJ2-7; CDR3nt: TGCGCCAGCAGCCCCACCGGCGGGGCGTCCTACGAGCAGTACTTC; CDR3aa: CASSPTGGASYEQYF
len: 9; abundance: -; v_gene: TRBV19; d_gene: -; j_gene: TRBJ2-7; CDR3nt: TGTGCCAGAGGGGACGAGCAGTACTTC; CDR3aa: CARGDEQYF
len: 14; abundance: -; v_gene: TRBV6-1; d_gene: -; j_gene: TRBJ1-1; CDR3nt: TGTGCCAGCAGTGAATTGGAGCAGAACACTGAAGCTTTCTTT; CDR3aa: CASSELEQNTEAFF
len: 14; abundance: once; v_gene: TRBV2; d_gene: -; j_gene: TRBJ2-7; CDR3nt: TGTGCCAGCATGGTGGGGGCCCCTGGGAACGAGCAGTACTTC; CDR3aa: CASMVGAPGNEQYF
len: 12; abundance: -; v_gene: TRBV13; d_gene: -; j_gene: TRBJ1-6; CDR3nt: TGTGCCAGCAGTATGTGGGGTTCACCCCTCCACTTT; CDR3aa: CASSMWGSPLHF
len: 15; abundance: -; v_gene: TRBV28; d_gene: -; j_gene: TRBJ2-5; CDR3nt: TGTGCCAGCAGTTTAGGCGGCCAGGGCGGTGAGACCCAGTACTTC; CDR3aa: CASSLGGQGGETQYF
len: 15; abundance: -; v_gene: TRBV4-1; d_gene: -; j_gene: TRBJ2-7; CDR3nt: TGCGCCAGCAGCTTCGGGGGACAGAGATCCTACGAGCAGTACTTC; CDR3aa: CASSFGGQRSYEQYF
len: 16; abundance: -; v_gene: TRBV18; d_gene: TRBD1; j_gene: TRBJ2-2; CDR3nt: TGTGCCAGCTCAGCGGGACAGGGACGGGACACCGGGGAGCTGTTTTTT; CDR3aa: CASSAGQGRDTGELFF
len: 13; abundance: -; v_gene: TRBV5-1; d_gene: -; j_gene: TRBJ1-1; CDR3nt: TGCGCCAGCACCATACAGGGAAACACTGAAGCTTTCTTT; CDR3aa: CASTIQGNTEAFF
len: 16; abundance: few; v_gene: TRBV5-1; d_gene: TRBD2; j_gene: TRBJ2-1; CDR3nt: TGCGCCAGCAGCTTGGAGACTAGCGGGAGGGGTAATGAGCAGTTCTTC; CDR3aa: CASSLETSGRGNEQFF
len: 11; abundance: -; v_gene: TRBV5-4; d_gene: -; j_gene: TRBJ2-3; CDR3nt: TGTGCCAGCAGCCTGATGGATACGCAGTATTTT; CDR3aa: CASSLMDTQYF
len: 15; abundance: once; v_gene: TRBV5-1; d_gene: TRBD1; j_gene: TRBJ2-2; CDR3nt: TGCGCCAGCAGCAGAGGCACAGGGGGACCCGGGGAGCTGTTTTTT; CDR3aa: CASSRGTGGPGELFF
len: 13; abundance: -; v_gene: TRBV18; d_gene: -; j_gene: TRBJ2-5; CDR3nt: TGTGCCAGCTCCCCCGGCGCACAAGAGACCCAGTACTTC; CDR3aa: CASSPGAQETQYF